This passage covers 6 T cell receptor beta chains from one sample sequenced in a study of regulatory T cells in long-lasting Graves disease. The TCR beta library used iRepertoire HTBI primers with Arm-PCR amplification of CDR3. TCRdb re-called the multiplex PCR reads through MiXCR, storing one row per CDR3 protein. The sample includes almost 350,000 distinct CDR3 sequences, about 20% of them seen just once. The time point is: persistent/refractory GD, antithyroid drugs over 5 years with positive TRAb. Construction of the TCR library relied on RNA isolated from PBMCs. Sequenced here: peripheral blood mononuclear cells (PBMCs), sampled when the disease was refractory, from a patient treated with antithyroid drugs. The origin of the receptors is a female donor with Graves disease.

This clonotype was seen repeatedly, ten times or more. The chain links TRBV29-1 to TRBJ2-7; tentatively, D is TRBD1 (6 bases). Deletions cut 5 bases from V and 4 bases from J, with 12 bases between. The CDR3 is made up of 12 amino acids. CDR1 is SQVTM and CDR2 is ANQGSEA in the germline V gene. The CDR3 DNA sequence: TGCAGCGTTCGAGCCAGGGGTTACGAGCAGTACTTC. Protein sequence: CSVRARGYEQYF.

The chain couples TRBV5-6 to TRBJ2-2; 12 nucleotides line up with TRBD2. Trimming cost V 5 bases and J 3 bases; bases outside gene matches: 5. CDR1 and CDR2 from the germline V gene are SGHDT and YYEEEE. This CDR3 is built from 16 residues. The CDR3 bases are TGTGCCAGCAGTTCGACTAGCGGGAGACACACCGGGGAGCTGTTTTTT. Its protein product is CASSSTSGRHTGELFF.

The rearrangement joins TRBV20-1 to TRBJ2-2; 9 nucleotides line up with TRBD2. Germline trimming cut 6 bases from V and 5 bases from J; bases unmatched to any gene: 10. This CDR3 is 15 amino acids long. Germline CDR1 and CDR2: DFQATT and SNEGSKA (reference sequence). The CDR3 spells CSAPRGGRATGELFF. CDR3 DNA: TGCAGTGCGCCTAGGGGCGGGAGGGCAACCGGGGAGCTGTTTTTT.

The rearrangement uses TRBV6-1 and TRBJ1-5; D may be TRBD1 (6 bases). The CDR3 runs 15 residues. The V gene's germline CDR1 is MNHNS and CDR2 SASEGT. V lost 6 bases and J 11 bases, leaving 23 bases between the germline ends. The CDR3 DNA follows: TGTGCCAGCAGCCAGTCAGGAAACAGGGCTCAAGCCCAGCATTTT. Amino acids: CASSQSGNRAQAQHF.

The rearrangement joins TRBV7-3 to TRBJ1-5; D may be TRBD1 (5 bases). Germline V gene sequence: CDR1 SGHTA, CDR2 FQGTGA. The V end was cut by 5 bases, the J end by 2 bases, with 13 bases between. This CDR3 is built from 15 residues. The CDR3 region is CASSRGGGGNQPQHF. The CDR3, as DNA: TGTGCCAGCAGCCGGGGGGGAGGGGGCAATCAGCCCCAGCATTTT.

This clonotype has a count of ten or more. This chain links TRBV28 with TRBJ1-2; weak D call: TRBD1 (5 bases). This CDR3 region has 14 residues. Germline V gives CDR1 MDHEN, CDR2 SYDVKM. Trimming shortened V by 6 bases and J by 5 bases, and 16 bases separated the two germline ends. The DNA of the CDR3 is TGTGCCAGCAGCCTTGGGTCTCAGGGTTATGGCTACACCTTC. Protein product: CASSLGSQGYGYTF.